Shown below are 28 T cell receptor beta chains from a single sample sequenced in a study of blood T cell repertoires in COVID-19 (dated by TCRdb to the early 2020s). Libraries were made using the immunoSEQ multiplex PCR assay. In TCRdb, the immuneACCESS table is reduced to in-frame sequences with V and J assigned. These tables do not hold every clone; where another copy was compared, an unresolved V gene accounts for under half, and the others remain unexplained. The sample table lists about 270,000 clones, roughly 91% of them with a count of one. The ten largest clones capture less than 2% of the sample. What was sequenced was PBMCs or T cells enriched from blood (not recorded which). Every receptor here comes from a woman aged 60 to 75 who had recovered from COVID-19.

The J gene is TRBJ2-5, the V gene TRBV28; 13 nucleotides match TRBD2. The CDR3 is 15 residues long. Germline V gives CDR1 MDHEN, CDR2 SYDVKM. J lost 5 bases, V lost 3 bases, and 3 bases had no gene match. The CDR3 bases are TGTGCCAGCAGTTTGGGACTAGCGGGGTGGGAGACCCAGTACTTC. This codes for CASSLGLAGWETQYF.

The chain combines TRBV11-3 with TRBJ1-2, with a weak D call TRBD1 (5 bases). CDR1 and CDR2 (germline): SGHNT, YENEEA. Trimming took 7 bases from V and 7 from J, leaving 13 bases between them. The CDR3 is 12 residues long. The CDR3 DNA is TGTGCCAGCACTCACGCAGGGTCTGGCTACACCTTC. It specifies CASTHAGSGYTF.

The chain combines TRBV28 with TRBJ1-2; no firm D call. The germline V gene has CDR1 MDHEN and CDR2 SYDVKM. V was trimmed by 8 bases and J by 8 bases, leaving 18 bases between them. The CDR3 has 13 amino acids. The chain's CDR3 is CASYPHSRPGYTF. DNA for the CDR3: TGTGCCAGCTACCCTCACAGCAGGCCAGGCTACACCTTC.

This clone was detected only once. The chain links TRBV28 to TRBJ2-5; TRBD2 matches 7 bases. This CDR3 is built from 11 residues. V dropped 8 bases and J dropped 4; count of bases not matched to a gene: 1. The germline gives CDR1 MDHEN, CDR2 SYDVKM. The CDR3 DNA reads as TGTGCCAGCCGGGGGGTAGAGACCCAGTACTTC. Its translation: CASRGVETQYF.

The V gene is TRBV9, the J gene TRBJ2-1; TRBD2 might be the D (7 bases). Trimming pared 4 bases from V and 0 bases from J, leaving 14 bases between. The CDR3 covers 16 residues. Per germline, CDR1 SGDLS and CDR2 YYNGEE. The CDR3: CASSSRGQSSYNEQFF. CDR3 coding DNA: TGTGCCAGCAGCTCGCGGGGGCAAAGCTCCTACAATGAGCAGTTCTTC.

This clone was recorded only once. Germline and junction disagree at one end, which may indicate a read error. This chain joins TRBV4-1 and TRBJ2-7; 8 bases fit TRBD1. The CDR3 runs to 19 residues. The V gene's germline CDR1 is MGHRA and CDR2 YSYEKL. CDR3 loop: CASSQVITIRAGGKHEQYF. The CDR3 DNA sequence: TGCGCCAGCAGTCAAGTTATCACAATCAGGGCAGGGGGCAAACACGAGCAGTACTTC.

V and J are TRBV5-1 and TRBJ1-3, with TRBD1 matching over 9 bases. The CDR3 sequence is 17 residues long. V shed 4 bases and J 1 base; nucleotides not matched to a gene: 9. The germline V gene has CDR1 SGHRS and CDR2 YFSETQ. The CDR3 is CASSTAPGQGSGNTIYF. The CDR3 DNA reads TGCGCCAGCAGCACAGCCCCGGGACAGGGTTCTGGAAACACCATATATTTT.

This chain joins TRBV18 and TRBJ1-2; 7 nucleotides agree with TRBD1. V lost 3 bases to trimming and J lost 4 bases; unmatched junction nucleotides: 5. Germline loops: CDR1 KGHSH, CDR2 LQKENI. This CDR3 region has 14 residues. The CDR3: CASSPAAGGYGYTF. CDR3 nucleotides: TGTGCCAGCTCACCGGCGGCAGGGGGCTATGGCTACACCTTC.

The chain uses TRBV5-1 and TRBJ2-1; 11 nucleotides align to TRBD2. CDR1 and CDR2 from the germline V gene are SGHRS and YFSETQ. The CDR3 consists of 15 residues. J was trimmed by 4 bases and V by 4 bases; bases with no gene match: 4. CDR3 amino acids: CASSGSGGGYNEQFF. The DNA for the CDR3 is TGCGCCAGCAGCGGTAGCGGGGGGGGTTACAATGAGCAGTTCTTC. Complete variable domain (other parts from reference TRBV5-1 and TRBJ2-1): KAGVTQTPRYLIKTRGQQVTLSCSPISGHRSVSWYQQTPGQGLQFLFEYFSETQRNKGNFPGRFSGRQFSNSRSEMNVSTLELGDSALYLCASSGSGGGYNEQFFGPGTRLTVL.

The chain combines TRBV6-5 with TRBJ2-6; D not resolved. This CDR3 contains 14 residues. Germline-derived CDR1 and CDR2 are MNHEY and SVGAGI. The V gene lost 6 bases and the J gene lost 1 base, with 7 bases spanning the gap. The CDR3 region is CASSPMSGANVLTF. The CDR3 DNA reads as TGTGCCAGCAGCCCCATGTCTGGGGCCAACGTCCTGACTTTC.

The CDR3 bases are TGCAGTGGCTATGATGGAAACACCATATATTTT. This codes for CSGYDGNTIYF. The V gene is TRBV20-1, the J gene TRBJ1-3; D call uncertain. This CDR3 is built from 11 residues. Germline lookup yields CDR1 DFQATT and CDR2 SNEGSKA (reference sequence). Trimming pared 7 bases from V and 3 bases from J, leaving 7 bases between.

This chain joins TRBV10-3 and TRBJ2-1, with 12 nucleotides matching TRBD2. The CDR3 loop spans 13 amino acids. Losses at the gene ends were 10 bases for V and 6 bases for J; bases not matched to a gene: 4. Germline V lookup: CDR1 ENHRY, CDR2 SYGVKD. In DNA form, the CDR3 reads TGTGCCACCTTACTAGCGGGGGGCAATGAGCAGTTCTTC. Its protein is CATLLAGGNEQFF.

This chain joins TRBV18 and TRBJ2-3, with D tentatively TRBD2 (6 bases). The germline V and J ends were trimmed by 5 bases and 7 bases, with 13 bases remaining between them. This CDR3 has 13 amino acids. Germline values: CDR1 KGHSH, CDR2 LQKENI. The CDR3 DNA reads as TGTGCCAGCTCATATCCTAGCGCGCATACGCAGTATTTT. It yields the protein CASSYPSAHTQYF.

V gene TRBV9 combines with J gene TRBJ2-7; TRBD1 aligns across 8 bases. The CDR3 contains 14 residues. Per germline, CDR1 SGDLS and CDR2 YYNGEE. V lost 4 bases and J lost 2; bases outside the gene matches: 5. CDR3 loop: CASSSRQGPYEQYF. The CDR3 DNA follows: TGTGCCAGCAGCTCCCGACAGGGGCCCTACGAGCAGTACTTC.

The CDR3 region has the DNA TGTGCCAGCTCACTAACCGGGGGAGGCACTGAAGCTTTCTTT. Amino acid sequence: CASSLTGGGTEAFF. This rearrangement joins TRBV18 to TRBJ1-1; possible D gene TRBD1, 5 bases. V lost 4 bases, J lost 4 bases, and 13 bases lay in between. The CDR3 contains 14 residues. The germline gives CDR1 KGHSH, CDR2 LQKENI.

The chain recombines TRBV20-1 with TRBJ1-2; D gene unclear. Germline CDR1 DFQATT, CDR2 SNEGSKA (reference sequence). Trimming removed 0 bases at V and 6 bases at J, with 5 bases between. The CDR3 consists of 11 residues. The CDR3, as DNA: TGCAGTGCTAGAGACGCGGATGGCTACACCTTC. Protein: CSARDADGYTF.

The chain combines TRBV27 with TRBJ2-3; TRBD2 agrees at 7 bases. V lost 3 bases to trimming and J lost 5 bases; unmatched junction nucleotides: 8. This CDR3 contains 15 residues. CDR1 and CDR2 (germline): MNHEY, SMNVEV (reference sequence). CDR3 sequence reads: CASSFGGGIGDTQYF. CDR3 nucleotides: TGTGCCAGCAGTTTTGGGGGAGGGATTGGAGATACGCAGTATTTT.

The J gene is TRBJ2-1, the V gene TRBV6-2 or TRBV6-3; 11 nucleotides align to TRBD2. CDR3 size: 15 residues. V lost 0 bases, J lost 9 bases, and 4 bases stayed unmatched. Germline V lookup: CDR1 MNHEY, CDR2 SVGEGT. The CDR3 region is CASSYSIAGGLEQFF. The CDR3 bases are TGTGCCAGCAGTTACTCGATAGCGGGGGGGCTTGAGCAGTTCTTC.

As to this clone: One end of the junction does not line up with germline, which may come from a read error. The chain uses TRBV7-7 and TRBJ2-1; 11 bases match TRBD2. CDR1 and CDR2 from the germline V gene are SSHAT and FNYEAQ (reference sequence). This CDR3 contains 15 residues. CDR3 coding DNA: TGTGCTAGCAGCCCTCTAGCGGGAGGTTACAATGAGCAGTTCTTC. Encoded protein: CASSPLAGGYNEQFF.

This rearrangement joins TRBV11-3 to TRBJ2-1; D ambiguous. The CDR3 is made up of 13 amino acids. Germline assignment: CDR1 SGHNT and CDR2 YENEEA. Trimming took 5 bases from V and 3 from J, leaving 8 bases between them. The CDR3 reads CASSENLYNEQFF. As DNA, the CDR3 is TGTGCCAGCAGCGAGAACCTCTACAATGAGCAGTTCTTC.

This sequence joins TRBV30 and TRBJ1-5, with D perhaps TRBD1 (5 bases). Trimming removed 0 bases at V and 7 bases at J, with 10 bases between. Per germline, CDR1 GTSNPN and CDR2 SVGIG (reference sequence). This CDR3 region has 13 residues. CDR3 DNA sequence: TGTGCCTGGAGTGTAAGGGGCCTCCAGCCCCAGCATTTT. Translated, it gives CAWSVRGLQPQHF.

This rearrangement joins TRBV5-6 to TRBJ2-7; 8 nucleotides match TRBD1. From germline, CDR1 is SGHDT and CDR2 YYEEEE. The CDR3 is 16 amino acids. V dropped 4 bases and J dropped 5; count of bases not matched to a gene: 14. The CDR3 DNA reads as TGTGCCAGCAGCCCAACCCACGAGACAGGGGTAAACGAGCAGTACTTC. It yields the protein CASSPTHETGVNEQYF.

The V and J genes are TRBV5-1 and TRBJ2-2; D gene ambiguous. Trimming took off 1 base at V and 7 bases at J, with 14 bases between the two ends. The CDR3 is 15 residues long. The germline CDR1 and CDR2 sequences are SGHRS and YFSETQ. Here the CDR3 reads CASSLSTTRGGELFF. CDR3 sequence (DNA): TGCGCCAGCAGCTTGTCCACCACTCGAGGCGGGGAGCTGTTTTTT. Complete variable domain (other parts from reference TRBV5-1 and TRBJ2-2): KAGVTQTPRYLIKTRGQQVTLSCSPISGHRSVSWYQQTPGQGLQFLFEYFSETQRNKGNFPGRFSGRQFSNSRSEMNVSTLELGDSALYLCASSLSTTRGGELFFGEGSRLTVL.

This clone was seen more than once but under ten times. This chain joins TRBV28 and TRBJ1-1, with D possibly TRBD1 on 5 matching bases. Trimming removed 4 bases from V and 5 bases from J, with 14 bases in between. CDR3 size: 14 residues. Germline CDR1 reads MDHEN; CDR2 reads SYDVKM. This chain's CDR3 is CASSSSAGRTEAFF. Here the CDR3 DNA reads TGTGCCAGCAGTTCCTCGGCAGGGAGGACTGAAGCTTTCTTT.

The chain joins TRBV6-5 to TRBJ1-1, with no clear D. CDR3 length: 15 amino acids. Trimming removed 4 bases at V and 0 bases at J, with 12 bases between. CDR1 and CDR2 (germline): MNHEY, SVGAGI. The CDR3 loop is CASSLAAGMNTEAFF. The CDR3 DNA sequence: TGTGCCAGCAGTTTGGCGGCGGGTATGAACACTGAAGCTTTCTTT.

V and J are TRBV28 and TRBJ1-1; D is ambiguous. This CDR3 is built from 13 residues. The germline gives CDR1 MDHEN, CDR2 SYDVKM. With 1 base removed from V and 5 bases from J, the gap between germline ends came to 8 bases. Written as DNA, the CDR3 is TGTGCCAGCAGTTTATATGTGAGAACTGAAGCTTTCTTT. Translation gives CASSLYVRTEAFF.

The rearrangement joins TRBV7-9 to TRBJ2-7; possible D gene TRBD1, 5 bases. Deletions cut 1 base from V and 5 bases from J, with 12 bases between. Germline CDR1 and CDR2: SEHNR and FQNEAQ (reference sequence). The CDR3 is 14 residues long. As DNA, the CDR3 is TGTGCCAGCAGCTTAGTAAGGACATTCGACGAGCAGTACTTC. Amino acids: CASSLVRTFDEQYF.

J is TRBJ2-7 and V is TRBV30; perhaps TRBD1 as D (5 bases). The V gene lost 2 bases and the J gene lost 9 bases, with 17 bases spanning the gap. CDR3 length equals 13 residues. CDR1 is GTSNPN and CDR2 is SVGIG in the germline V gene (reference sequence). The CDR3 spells CAWSRSGPQGQYF. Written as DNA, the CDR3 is TGTGCCTGGAGTAGATCCGGGCCCCAGGGGCAGTACTTC.